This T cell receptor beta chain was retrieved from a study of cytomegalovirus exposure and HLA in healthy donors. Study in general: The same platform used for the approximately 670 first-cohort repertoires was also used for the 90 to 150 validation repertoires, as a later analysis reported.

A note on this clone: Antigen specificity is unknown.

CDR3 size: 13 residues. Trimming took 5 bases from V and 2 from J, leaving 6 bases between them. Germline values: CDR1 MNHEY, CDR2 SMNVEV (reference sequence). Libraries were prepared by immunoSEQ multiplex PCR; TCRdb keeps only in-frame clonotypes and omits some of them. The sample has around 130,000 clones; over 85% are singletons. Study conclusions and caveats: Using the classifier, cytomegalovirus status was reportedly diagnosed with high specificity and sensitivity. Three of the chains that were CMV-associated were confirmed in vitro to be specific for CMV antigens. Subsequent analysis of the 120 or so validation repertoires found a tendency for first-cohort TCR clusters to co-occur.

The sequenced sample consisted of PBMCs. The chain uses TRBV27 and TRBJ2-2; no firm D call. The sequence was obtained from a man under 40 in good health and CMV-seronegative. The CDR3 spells CASSPQNTGELFF. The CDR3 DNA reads TGTGCCAGCAGTCCCCAAAACACCGGGGAGCTGTTTTTT.